The 4 T cell receptor beta chains listed next were all sequenced from one sample in a study of technical replicates of blood from several donors. Assay used: immunoSEQ multiplex PCR; TCRdb lists only in-frame clones, some missing. The sample holds 75,000 to 80,000 clones, 94% seen once. The specimen sequenced was T cells isolated from PBMCs. The receptors come from a human donor in good health.

The chain links TRBV28 to TRBJ1-1; TRBD1 might be the D (5 bases). This CDR3 has 14 residues. CDR1 MDHEN and CDR2 SYDVKM come from the germline V gene. Deletions cut 3 bases from V and 5 bases from J, with 13 bases between. The CDR3 spells CASSFWQGGTEAFF. The DNA of the CDR3 is TGTGCCAGCAGTTTTTGGCAGGGAGGTACTGAAGCTTTCTTT. The whole variable domain, remainder taken from reference TRBV28 and TRBJ1-1, is DVKVTQSSRYLVKRTGEKVFLECVQDMDHENMFWYRQDPGLGLRLIYFSYDVKMKEKGDIPEGYSVSREKKERFSLILESASTNQTSMYLCASSFWQGGTEAFFGQGTRLTVV.

The chain is built from TRBV27 and TRBJ2-1; perhaps TRBD2 as D (5 bases). CDR3 length: 14 amino acids. Trimming cost V 3 bases and J 7 bases, with 13 bases left between them. Germline CDR1 is MNHEY and CDR2 is SMNVEV (reference sequence). As DNA, the CDR3 is TGTGCCAGCAGTTTTTCCCGGGGATGGAATGAGCAGTTCTTC. This sequence encodes CASSFSRGWNEQFF.

This chain joins TRBV7-9 and TRBJ1-1; D remains unclear. The CDR3 is 12 residues long. Germline V gene sequence: CDR1 SEHNR, CDR2 FQNEAQ (reference sequence). V lost 6 bases and J lost 0, with 5 bases in between. The CDR3 sequence: CASRRMNTEAFF. CDR3 sequence (DNA): TGTGCCAGCAGGAGAATGAACACTGAAGCTTTCTTT.

V usage is TRBV2 and J usage is TRBJ2-3; D call uncertain. The CDR3 contains 14 residues. V was cut by 2 bases and J by 7 bases, with 13 bases left in between. The germline CDR1 and CDR2 sequences are SNHLY and FYNNEI. The CDR3 bases are TGTGCCAGCAGTGAACTCCGGGTCACGTATACGCAGTATTTT. This codes for CASSELRVTYTQYF.